The T cell receptor (beta chain) under discussion was sequenced for a study of beta chain features in type 1 diabetes. The wider study: Patients did not differ from healthy donors in age, gender or cell yield. All samples combined gave fewer than 110 million sorted cells for examination. Study observations and caveats: Moderate yet significant TCRB CDR3 shortening was seen in Type 1 diabetes patients in all four CD4+ subsets.

This clone turned up a few times. Its cognate antigen is unknown. Averaging around 120 mL, one heparinised blood draw was given by each donor. CDR3 length: 17 residues. Germline-derived CDR1 and CDR2 are SEHNR and FQNEAQ (reference sequence). V lost 3 bases to trimming and J lost 5 bases, with 17 bases between them. The study reverse transcribed the entire isolated RNA, so it sequenced expressed TCRB transcripts. Here immunoSEQ multiplex PCR was the method, and the copy in TCRdb shows in-frame clones only, minus some. The sample carries around 280,000 clones, 15% recorded once. The rearrangement uses TRBV7-9 and TRBJ1-6; no clear D gene. The source is a young man with type 1 diabetes. Sequencing used naive CD4+ T cells from blood. CDR3 protein: CASSFLPPGFDNSPLHF. For the CDR3, the DNA is TGTGCCAGCAGCTTCCTACCGCCGGGGTTTGATAATTCACCCCTCCACTTT.